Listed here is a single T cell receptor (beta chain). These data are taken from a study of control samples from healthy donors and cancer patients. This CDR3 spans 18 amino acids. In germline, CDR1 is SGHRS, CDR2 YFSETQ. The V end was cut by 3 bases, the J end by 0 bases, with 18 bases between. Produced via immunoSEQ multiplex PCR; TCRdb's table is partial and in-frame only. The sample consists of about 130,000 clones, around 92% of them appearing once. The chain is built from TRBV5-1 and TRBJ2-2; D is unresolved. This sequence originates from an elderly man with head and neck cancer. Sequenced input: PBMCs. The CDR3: CASSSPFLHSPNTGELFF. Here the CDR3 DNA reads TGCGCCAGCAGCTCGCCCTTTTTACACAGCCCGAACACCGGGGAGCTGTTTTTT.